The 27 T cell receptor beta chains presented below share a single source sample, sequenced in a study of blood T cell repertoires in COVID-19. Libraries were prepared by immunoSEQ multiplex PCR; TCRdb keeps only in-frame clonotypes and omits some of them. This table holds some 66,000 clones, about 94% found once. Sequenced input: peripheral blood. Source of these receptors: a man in his sixties or seventies with active COVID-19.

This sequence joins TRBV5-1 and TRBJ2-2, with D uncertain. V lost 0 bases and J 0 bases, leaving 6 bases between the germline ends. The CDR3 sequence is 15 residues long. CDR1 is SGHRS, CDR2 YFSETQ, per germline. The CDR3 coding sequence is TGCGCCAGCAGCTTGGTGGTAGCGAACACCGGGGAGCTGTTTTTT. As protein: CASSLVVANTGELFF.

The genes are TRBV5-1 and TRBJ2-5; possible D gene TRBD2, 6 bases. Germline V gives CDR1 SGHRS, CDR2 YFSETQ. The CDR3 is made up of 14 amino acids. The V and J ends lost 4 bases and 9 bases respectively, with 19 bases between them. The CDR3 spells CASSVGTQGTAQYF. CDR3 nucleotide sequence: TGCGCCAGCAGCGTCGGGACTCAAGGTACGGCCCAGTACTTC.

The genes are TRBV11-3 and TRBJ2-3; no clear D gene. CDR1 SGHNT and CDR2 YENEEA come from the germline V gene. The V end was cut by 3 bases, the J end by 1 base, with 5 bases between. CDR3 length equals 13 residues. CDR3 region: CASSLPGTDTQYF. Here the CDR3 DNA reads TGTGCCAGCAGCTTGCCAGGCACAGATACGCAGTATTTT.

V gene TRBV3-1 (or the pseudogene TRBV3-2) combines with J gene TRBJ2-4; TRBD2 might be the D (5 bases). Germline V gene lookup returns CDR1 LGHDT and CDR2 YNNKEL (reference sequence). The V and J ends lost 0 bases and 0 bases respectively, with 15 bases between them. The CDR3 length is 18 residues. DNA for the CDR3: TGTGCCAGCAGCCAAGATGATAAGGGAGCTTTAGCCAAAAACATTCAGTACTTC. Protein sequence: CASSQDDKGALAKNIQYF.

CDR3 DNA sequence: TGTGCCAGCAGTTCCCTAATAGGCAATCAGCCCCAGCATTTT. It encodes CASSSLIGNQPQHF. This chain links TRBV6-5 with TRBJ1-5; D remains unclear. Germline V CDR1 and CDR2: MNHEY, SVGAGI. The CDR3 consists of 14 residues. Trimming took off 4 bases at V and 2 bases at J, with 9 bases between the two ends.

The rearrangement links TRBV12-3 or TRBV12-4 to TRBJ2-1; TRBD2 agrees at 7 bases. The CDR3 loop spans 12 amino acids. With 8 bases clipped from V and 14 bases from J, the junction kept 12 bases outside the gene matches. This chain's CDR3 is CASRLGGEVKFF. The CDR3 DNA reads as TGTGCCAGCCGACTGGGGGGGGAAGTTAAGTTCTTC.

The V call is TRBV27, the J call TRBJ2-2; the D gene is possibly TRBD2 (5 bases). Germline lookup yields CDR1 MNHEY and CDR2 SMNVEV (reference sequence). Trimming shortened V by 8 bases and J by 10 bases, and 17 bases separated the two germline ends. The CDR3 covers 13 residues. The CDR3 is CASRLAGPTELFF. In DNA form, the CDR3 reads TGTGCCAGCCGACTCGCGGGTCCGACGGAGCTGTTTTTT.

The CDR3 protein is CASTRRTGEINNEQFF. The CDR3 DNA is TGTGCCAGCACCAGACGGACAGGGGAAATAAACAATGAGCAGTTCTTC. V is TRBV2 and J is TRBJ2-1, with 9 positions matching TRBD1. Trimming removed 7 bases from V and 5 bases from J; junction bases left unmatched: 12. This CDR3 is 16 amino acids long. Looked up from germline, CDR1 is SNHLY and CDR2 is FYNNEI.

The rearrangement links TRBV5-5 to TRBJ2-7; D may be TRBD1 (5 bases). CDR1 and CDR2 from the germline V gene are SGHKS and YYEKEE (reference sequence). This CDR3 comprises 14 residues. V shed 1 base and J shed 6 bases, with 14 bases lying between them. Here the CDR3 DNA reads TGTGCCAGCAGCTTGTTTATAGGGGCGCGCGAGCAGTACGTC. It codes for CASSLFIGAREQYV.

The rearrangement links TRBV7-9 to TRBJ1-1; D uncertain. The V end lost 3 bases, the J end lost 0 bases, and 5 bases lay between the germline ends. CDR3 length: 13 residues. Germline assignment: CDR1 SEHNR and CDR2 FQNEAQ (reference sequence). DNA for the CDR3: TGTGCCAGCAGCTTTCTTGTGAACACTGAAGCTTTCTTT. This codes for CASSFLVNTEAFF.

The genes are TRBV15 and TRBJ1-2, with TRBD1 matching 8 bases. The germline gives CDR1 LNHNV, CDR2 YYDKDF (reference sequence). The CDR3 consists of 14 residues. V shed 3 bases, J shed 8 bases, and the junction held 8 bases outside the gene matches. The DNA for the CDR3 is TGTGCCACCAGCAGGATTATCAGGGGGCAAGGCTACACCTTC. It yields the protein CATSRIIRGQGYTF.

This clone appeared once. V is TRBV10-3 and J is TRBJ1-5; weak D call: TRBD1 (5 bases). V lost 5 bases and J 0 bases, leaving 11 bases between the germline ends. This CDR3 is built from 15 residues. Germline CDR1 ENHRY, CDR2 SYGVKD. CDR3 loop: CAISQGLLSNQPQHF. CDR3 DNA sequence: TGTGCCATCAGTCAGGGACTCCTTAGCAATCAGCCCCAGCATTTT.

The chain has TRBV10-1 and TRBJ1-5; D ambiguous. Germline values: CDR1 WNHNN, CDR2 SYGVQD (reference sequence). This CDR3 is 12 amino acids long. Trimming left V 2 bases short and J 4 bases short, with 3 bases between. The CDR3 sequence is CASSEANQPQHF. CDR3 DNA sequence: TGCGCCAGCAGTGAGGCGAATCAGCCCCAGCATTTT.

The chain recombines TRBV6-5 with TRBJ1-4, with D unclear. Per germline, CDR1 MNHEY and CDR2 SVGAGI. CDR3 length equals 15 residues. V dropped 4 bases and J dropped 4 bases, with 13 bases sitting between them. The CDR3 sequence: CASSSIGGDNEKLFF. Written as DNA, the CDR3 is TGTGCCAGCAGTTCTATCGGCGGCGATAATGAAAAACTGTTTTTT.

Note on this clone: The same CDR3 arises from other DNA sequences in this sample as well. The chain joins TRBV19 to TRBJ1-5, with D possibly being TRBD1 (5 bases). The length of the CDR3 is 15 residues. Per the germline V gene, CDR1 is LNHDA and CDR2 is SQIVND (reference sequence). Trimming removed 6 bases at V and 1 base at J, with 13 bases between. The CDR3 sequence is CASRGGGVSNQPQHF. The CDR3 DNA reads as TGTGCCAGTAGGGGGGGAGGGGTAAGCAATCAGCCCCAGCATTTT. The full variable domain, in which reference TRBV19 and TRBJ1-5 provide the parts outside the CDR3, is DGGITQSPKYLFRKEGQNVTLSCEQNLNHDAMYWYRQDPGQGLRLIYYSQIVNDFQKGDIAEGYSVSREKKESFPLTVTSAQKNPTAFYLCASRGGGVSNQPQHFGDGTRLSIL.

The J gene is TRBJ2-1, the V gene TRBV7-6; 9 nucleotides align to TRBD1. This CDR3 is built from 16 residues. Trimming removed 5 bases from V and 8 bases from J; junction bases left unmatched: 13. Germline V gene sequence: CDR1 SGHVS, CDR2 FNYEAQ. The CDR3 bases are TGTGCCAGCAGCCCACCCAAAGGGACAGGGTTTTATGAGCAGTTCTTC. As protein: CASSPPKGTGFYEQFF.

The rearrangement links TRBV28 to TRBJ2-5; TRBD2 agrees at 12 bases. The CDR3 has 15 amino acids. CDR1 and CDR2 from the germline V gene are MDHEN and SYDVKM. Trimming at V came to 5 bases and at J to 7 bases, leaving 8 bases not matched to a gene. CDR3 DNA: TGTGCCAGCAGTGCTTCTAGCGGGGGGGCCTTGACCCAGTACTTC. Protein sequence: CASSASSGGALTQYF.

V gene TRBV5-6 combines with J gene TRBJ2-7; D is unresolved. V lost 1 base, J lost 0 bases, and 8 bases lay in between. The CDR3 runs to 14 residues. CDR1 and CDR2 (germline): SGHDT, YYEEEE. The CDR3 sequence: CASSLFWSSYEQYV. The CDR3 DNA follows: TGTGCCAGCAGCTTGTTCTGGAGCTCCTACGAGCAGTACGTC.

About this clone: Different DNA sequences within this sample yield the same CDR3. The V and J genes are TRBV5-1 and TRBJ2-1; 8 positions agree with TRBD2. Germline assignment: CDR1 SGHRS and CDR2 YFSETQ. The V and J ends lost 0 bases and 6 bases, in that order; junction bases with no gene match: 2. CDR3 length equals 14 residues. CDR3 nucleotides: TGCGCCAGCAGCTTGGGCGGGGGGTCCAATGAGCAGTTCTTC. Residues: CASSLGGGSNEQFF.

The V call is TRBV5-1, the J call TRBJ2-1, with 12 positions matching TRBD2. Looked up from germline, CDR1 is SGHRS and CDR2 is YFSETQ. Losses at the gene ends were 0 bases for V and 7 bases for J; bases not matched to a gene: 5. The CDR3 runs to 16 residues. The CDR3 region is CASSLGLAGGQNEQFF. The CDR3 coding sequence is TGCGCCAGCAGCTTGGGGCTAGCGGGGGGGCAAAATGAGCAGTTCTTC.

The V call is TRBV7-6, the J call TRBJ1-6, with TRBD1 identical over 7 bases. V shed 1 base and J 7 bases; nucleotides not matched to a gene: 7. The germline V gene has CDR1 SGHVS and CDR2 FNYEAQ. The CDR3 runs to 16 residues. The CDR3 DNA reads TGTGCCAGCAGCTTAGGCACAGGGGAAATAAATTCACCCCTCCACTTT. Translated: CASSLGTGEINSPLHF.

The V call is TRBV19, the J call TRBJ2-1; 9 bases match TRBD1. The CDR3 is made up of 14 amino acids. The V gene's germline CDR1 is LNHDA and CDR2 SQIVND (reference sequence). Trimming at V came to 6 bases and at J to 4 bases, leaving 4 bases not matched to a gene. The CDR3 loop reads CASRPGQGYNEQFF. In nucleotides, the CDR3 is TGTGCCAGTAGACCGGGACAGGGATACAATGAGCAGTTCTTC.

The chain joins TRBV19 to TRBJ1-5; perhaps TRBD1 as D (6 bases). Germline CDR1 reads LNHDA; CDR2 reads SQIVND (reference sequence). The CDR3 spans 14 residues. V gave up 10 bases and J gave up 2 bases, with 15 bases separating them. Here the CDR3 reads CAISPPGGNQPQHF. CDR3 in DNA: TGTGCCATTTCCCCCCCAGGGGGCAATCAGCCCCAGCATTTT.

V gene TRBV7-2 combines with J gene TRBJ1-6; D ambiguous. Per the germline V gene, CDR1 is SGHTA and CDR2 is FQGNSA. The CDR3 loop spans 14 amino acids. Deletions cut 1 base from V and 7 bases from J, with 8 bases between. The CDR3 region has the DNA TGTGCCAGCAGCTTAGGGCGGCAAAATTCACCCCTCCACTTT. Amino acids: CASSLGRQNSPLHF.

This clone is a singleton in its sample. Here the CDR3 reads CASSMLGDSGNTIYF. CDR3 DNA sequence: TGTGCCAGTAGTATGCTGGGCGACTCTGGAAACACCATATATTTT. The chain combines TRBV19 with TRBJ1-3; D gene uncertain. V lost 3 bases, J lost 0 bases, and 9 bases lay in between. The CDR3 contains 15 residues. Per germline, CDR1 LNHDA and CDR2 SQIVND (reference sequence).

The chain's CDR3 is CASSQAGTGGNQPQHF. The CDR3 DNA follows: TGTGCCAGCAGCCAAGCGGGGACAGGGGGCAATCAGCCCCAGCATTTT. The chain joins TRBV3-1 (or the pseudogene TRBV3-2) to TRBJ1-5; TRBD1 aligns across 10 bases. Germline V lookup: CDR1 LGHDT, CDR2 YNNKEL (reference sequence). This CDR3 has 16 amino acids. With V trimmed by 1 base and J by 2 bases, 2 bases remained unmatched.

The chain combines TRBV7-9 with TRBJ2-2; 7 bases are a match to TRBD1. V was clipped by 4 bases and J by 4 bases; unmatched bases: 6. This CDR3 region has 15 residues. The germline V gene encodes CDR1 SEHNR and CDR2 FQNEAQ (reference sequence). The CDR3 loop is CASSYITGVTGELFF. For the CDR3, the DNA is TGTGCCAGCAGCTATATAACAGGGGTCACCGGGGAGCTGTTTTTT. Looking up the rest from reference TRBV7-9 and TRBJ2-2 gives the full variable domain: DTGVSQNPRHKITKRGQNVTFRCDPISEHNRLYWYRQTLGQGPEFLTYFQNEAQLEKSRLLSDRFSAERPKGSFSTLEIQRTEQGDSAMYLCASSYITGVTGELFFGEGSRLTVL.